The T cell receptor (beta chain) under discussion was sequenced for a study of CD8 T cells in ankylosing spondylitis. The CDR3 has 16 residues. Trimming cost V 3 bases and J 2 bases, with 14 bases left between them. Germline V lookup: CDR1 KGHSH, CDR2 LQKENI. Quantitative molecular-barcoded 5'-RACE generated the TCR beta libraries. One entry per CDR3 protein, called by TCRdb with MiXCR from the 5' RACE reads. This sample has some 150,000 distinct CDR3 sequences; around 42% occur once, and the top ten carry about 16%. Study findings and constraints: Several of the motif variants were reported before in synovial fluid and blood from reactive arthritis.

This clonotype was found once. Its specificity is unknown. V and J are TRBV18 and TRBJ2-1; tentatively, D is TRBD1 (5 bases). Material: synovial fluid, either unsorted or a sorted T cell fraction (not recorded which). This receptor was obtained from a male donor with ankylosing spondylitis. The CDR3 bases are TGTGCCAGCTCACCGACCAGGGTCTTACCCTACAATGAGCAGTTCTTC. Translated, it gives CASSPTRVLPYNEQFF.